Described below is a single TCR beta chain sequence and its context. Its target is unknown. At one end, the junction sequence differs from germline, possibly due to a read error. These data originate in a study of T cell responses to AZD1222 COVID-19 vaccine. From germline, CDR1 is LGHNA and CDR2 YNFKEQ. The CDR3 extends over 16 amino acids. This table comes from immunoSEQ multiplex PCR, and its TCRdb copy is limited to in-frame clones, with some not included. The sample lists tens of thousands of clones, about 86% occurring once. The study's findings and limits: With two AZD1222 doses given, Spike-specific TCR breadth and depth both rose. Unmutated variant regions are reportedly targeted by nearly half of spike-specific TCRs.

This receptor was identified in an adult in good health. This chain links TRBV4-2 with TRBJ2-7, with a tentative D call TRBD1 (6 bases). Here the sequenced sample was peripheral blood, taken on day 0 of AZD1222 vaccination. The DNA for the CDR3 is TGTGCCAGCAGCCAAGATCTGTGGCCAGGGGCCTACGCGCAGTACTTC. The encoded protein is CASSQDLWPGAYAQYF.